This is a list of T cell receptor beta chains from one sample in a study of cytomegalovirus exposure and HLA in healthy donors. Assay: immunoSEQ multiplex PCR; the TCRdb copy retains only in-frame clones and omits some. The sample has about 150,000 clones; over 60% are singletons. Material for sequencing was PBMCs. These receptor sequences come from a man aged 35-49 years in good health and CMV-seropositive. Each CDR3 is given with its conserved first and last residue. D genes are given only for firm matches. Clone size is shown for a subset of rows, as once, few, many or a class of expanded clone.

. TRBJ1-1 TRBV5-1 once TGCGCCAGCAGCTTTTTGCAGTTGAACACTGAAGCTTTCTTT CASSFLQLNTEAFF
TRBD2 TRBJ2-3 TRBV7-9 . TGTGCCAGCAGCTCAACCCCCCCTCTAGCGGGGGGCACAGATACGCAGTATTTT CASSSTPPLAGGTDTQYF
TRBD2 TRBJ2-3 TRBV2 . TGTGCCAGGGATGCGGGAGCTAGCACAGATACGCAGTATTTT CARDAGASTDTQYF
TRBD2 TRBJ2-1 TRBV7-6 . TGTGCCAGCAGCTCTACTAGCGGGGGGACCTACAATGAGCAGTTCTTC CASSSTSGGTYNEQFF
TRBD1 TRBJ1-1 TRBV4-2 . TGTGCCAGCAGCCAGGCCCCCACCGGGACAGGCCAAGCTGAAGCTTTCTTT CASSQAPTGTGQAEAFF
. TRBJ2-6 TRBV6-1 . TGTGCCAGCAGTGAAGGCCCCCGAGCTGGGGCCAACGTCCTGACTTTC CASSEGPRAGANVLTF
. TRBJ2-5 TRBV14 . TGTGCCAGCAGTCTACAGCAAGAGACCCAGTACTTC CASSLQQETQYF
TRBD2 TRBJ2-1 TRBV7-7 . TGTGCCAGCAGCCTAGCGGGAGAAATGAATGAGCAGTTCTTC CASSLAGEMNEQFF
. TRBJ2-6 TRBV7-9 . TGTGCCAGCAGCGGGGGGGCCTACAGGGGGGACAACGTCCTGACTTTC CASSGGAYRGDNVLTF
. TRBJ2-5 TRBV6-1 . TGTGCCAGCAGTGGGCCGACAGGACAAGAGACCCAGTACTTC CASSGPTGQETQYF
TRBD2 TRBJ2-7 TRBV28 . TGTGCCGGAAGGGTTAGCGGGAGTGACGAGCAGTACTTC CAGRVSGSDEQYF
. TRBJ2-1 TRBV6-5 . TGTGCCAGCAGTTACTCGGGGCCTACGGTAGATGAGCAGTTCTTC CASSYSGPTVDEQFF
TRBD2 TRBJ2-7 TRBV5-1 . TGCGCCAGCAGCCCGGGACTAGTCACCTACGAGCAGTACTTC CASSPGLVTYEQYF
TRBD2 TRBJ2-3 TRBV10-3 . TGTGCCATCAGCTGGTCTAGCGGGAGCCTGATCCGCACAGATACGCAGTATTTT CAISWSSGSLIRTDTQYF
. TRBJ2-1 TRBV18 few TGTGCCAGCTCACCAAGAAAAGCTCATGGCAATGAGCAGTTCTTC CASSPRKAHGNEQFF
. TRBJ1-5 TRBV7-8 few TGTGCCAGCAGCTTAGTCCCGTTATTTACGGGTATACTAAGTCAGCCCCAGCATTTT CASSLVPLFTGILSQPQHF
TRBD2 TRBJ2-7 TRBV19 . TGTGCCAGTAGTCCTTCGGGACTAGATGAGCAGTACTTC CASSPSGLDEQYF
. TRBJ2-7 TRBV12-5 . TGTGCTAGTGGTAATGCAGGGTTTCCGACCTACGAGCAGTACTTC CASGNAGFPTYEQYF
. TRBJ2-7 TRBV29-1 . TGCAGCGTTGAAGGTGGTTACGAGCAGTACTTC CSVEGGYEQYF
TRBD2 TRBJ2-5 TRBV5-4 . TGTGCCAGCAGCTCTCCGGGACTAGCGGAAGAGACCCAGTACTTC CASSSPGLAEETQYF
TRBD2 TRBJ2-5 TRBV11-2 once TGTGCCAGCAGCTTAGGGGGGGGGTCGTGGGGAGAGACCCAGTACTTC CASSLGGGSWGETQYF
TRBD2 TRBJ2-6 TRBV19 . TGTGCCAGTAGTATCGGGGGGGGCTCTGGGGCCAACGGCCTGACTTTC CASSIGGGSGANGLTF
TRBD1 TRBJ2-1 TRBV9 few TGTGCCAGCAGCGCGCCGGGACAGGGGGCTAGGGATGAGCAGTTCTTC CASSAPGQGARDEQFF
. TRBJ2-5 TRBV2 few TGTGCCAGCACCCCTTTGGGAGGGGGGTCGGGGACCCAGTACTTC CASTPLGGGSGTQYF
. TRBJ2-1 TRBV5-4 . TGTGCCAGCAGCGTCGGGGGAACCTACAATGAGCAGTTCTTC CASSVGGTYNEQFF
TRBD1 TRBJ2-3 TRBV5-1 . TGCGCCAGCAGCGGGGGACAGGGCACAGATACGCAGTATTTT CASSGGQGTDTQYF
TRBD2 TRBJ2-3 TRBV7-3 once TGTGCCAGCAGCGCACGACTAGCGGGAGGGCCCCCAGATACGCAGTATTTT CASSARLAGGPPDTQYF
. TRBJ2-7 TRBV7-8 . TGTGCCAGCACCCCCAGACAGGCGGACTACGAGCAGTACTTC CASTPRQADYEQYF
. TRBJ1-1 TRBV15 . TGTGCCACCAGCAGAGATTTTTTGGACCGGGGAGGGACTGAAGCTTTCTTT CATSRDFLDRGGTEAFF
TRBD1 TRBJ1-1 TRBV5-5 . TGTGCCAGCAGCCGCCGGGACAGTGAAGCTTTCTTT CASSRRDSEAFF
. TRBJ1-3 TRBV28 . TGTGCCAGCAGTTCCCGCTGGACAGCGGGGGGAAACACCATATATTTT CASSSRWTAGGNTIYF
. TRBJ2-7 TRBV10-2 few TGCGCCAGTCGACAGGACCTCTTCTACGAGCAGTACTTC CASRQDLFYEQYF
. TRBJ2-7 TRBV30 . TGTGCCTGGAGTAACGGGTACTCCTACGAGCAGTACTTC CAWSNGYSYEQYF
. TRBJ2-7 TRBV28 . TGTGCCAGCAGTTTCAGGTTTTTTTACGAGCAGTACTTC CASSFRFFYEQYF
TRBD2 TRBJ2-7 TRBV7-2 . TGTGCCAGCAGCAACCCCGGGGGGGGTTGGAGGGAGCAGTACTTC CASSNPGGGWREQYF
. TRBJ1-5 TRBV28 . TGTGCCAGCAACGACCGGGGGAGCAATCAGCCCCAGCATTTT CASNDRGSNQPQHF
. TRBJ2-3 TRBV7-3 . TGTGCCAGCAGCTCCTCCCAGGATACGCAGTATTTT CASSSSQDTQYF
. TRBJ1-5 TRBV6-5 . TGTGCCAGCAGACCCGCCGGGAGTAGCAATCAGCCCCAGCATTTT CASRPAGSSNQPQHF
. TRBJ2-2 TRBV21-1 . TGTGCCAGCAGCAAGGGACAGGGGACCGGGGAGCTGTTTTTT CASSKGQGTGELFF
TRBD1 TRBJ2-1 TRBV18 . TGTGCCAGCTCACGCGCCGTCGGACAGGCGGGCACTGATGAGCAGTTCTTC CASSRAVGQAGTDEQFF
TRBD2 TRBJ2-5 TRBV7-2 . TGTGCCAGCAGCACCGCTCCCGTAAGCGGGAGTGGCGAGACCCAGTACTTC CASSTAPVSGSGETQYF
. TRBJ2-5 TRBV10-3 . TGTGCCATCAGTAAACAGAAAGAGACCCAGTACTTC CAISKQKETQYF
TRBD1 TRBJ1-1 TRBV20-1 . TGCAGTGCTAGGACAGGGGATGAAGCTTTCTTT CSARTGDEAFF
TRBD2 TRBJ2-1 TRBV19 . TGTGCCAGTAGTATGGGTCTAGCGGGGTACAATGAGCAGTTCTTC CASSMGLAGYNEQFF
TRBD1 TRBJ2-4 TRBV15 . TGTGCCACCAGCAGAGATCGAGGACAGGGAAACATTCAGTACTTC CATSRDRGQGNIQYF
. TRBJ1-2 TRBV7-8 . TGTGCCAGCAGCGTAGGGGAGGGCTCTGGCTACACCTTC CASSVGEGSGYTF
TRBD1 TRBJ2-2 TRBV19 . TGTGCCAGTAGTATAGGGACAGGGGTACCCGGGGAGCTGTTTTTT CASSIGTGVPGELFF
TRBD2 TRBJ2-7 TRBV7-2 . TGTGCCAGCAGCCCAATGGGGACTAACGAGCAGTACTTC CASSPMGTNEQYF
TRBD2 TRBJ2-7 TRBV9 . TGTGCCAGCAGCCGGTTAGCGGGCCCCACCTACGAGCAGTACTTC CASSRLAGPTYEQYF
. TRBJ2-7 TRBV7-8 . TGTGCCAGCAGCTTATATGACAGGATAATGGGCGAGCAGTACTTC CASSLYDRIMGEQYF
TRBD2 TRBJ2-3 TRBV11-1 . TGTGCCAGCAGCTTTATTAGCGGGAGAAGCACAGATACGCAGTATTTT CASSFISGRSTDTQYF
TRBD1 TRBJ1-5 TRBV6-6 . TGTGCCAGCAGACAAACAGGGGGCAATCAGCCCCAGCATTTT CASRQTGGNQPQHF
. TRBJ2-7 TRBV21-1 . TGTGCCAGTCAAGGGACTAGCGGATGTTACGAGCAGTACTTC CASQGTSGCYEQYF
. TRBJ2-3 TRBV7-2 . TGTGCCAGCGAACTCCGCACAGATACGCAGTATTTT CASELRTDTQYF
TRBD1 TRBJ1-2 TRBV30 . TGTGCCTTAATGGGGACAGGGGTTTACACCTTC CALMGTGVYTF
TRBD2 TRBJ2-3 TRBV29-1 . TGCAGCGTTGAAGGACTAGCGGAAGCCACAGATACGCAGTATTTT CSVEGLAEATDTQYF
TRBD1 TRBJ2-4 TRBV28 . TGTGCCAGCAGGGCCAGGGGGTCAAGCAACAGTCAGTACTTC CASRARGSSNSQYF